A selection of T cell receptor beta chains follows, all from one sample in a study of cytomegalovirus exposure and HLA in healthy donors. Sequenced by immunoSEQ multiplex PCR; TCRdb stores in-frame clones only, minus some. Found here are about 90,000 clones, approximately 69% of them singletons; the top ten hold roughly 21%. The sequencing input was PBMCs. The receptors here all came from a woman between 45 and 60 years old in good health and CMV-seropositive. Both conserved end residues are part of each CDR3. Each record gives: clone size, D gene, V gene, J gene, CDR3 protein, CDR3 DNA. The D gene is left open where the match is weak. Size is omitted from some rows. Given values are once, few, many or a class for expanded clones.

clone_size: NA; d_call: TRBD1; v_call: TRBV19; j_call: TRBJ2-7; cdr3_aa: CASSNRDRGYEQYF; cdr3_nt: TGTGCCAGTAGTAACCGGGACAGGGGCTACGAGCAGTACTTC
clone_size: NA; d_call: NA; v_call: TRBV2; j_call: TRBJ1-4; cdr3_aa: CASRDQGPTEKLFF; cdr3_nt: TGTGCCAGCAGAGATCAGGGTCCGACTGAAAAACTGTTTTTT
clone_size: NA; d_call: NA; v_call: TRBV4-3; j_call: TRBJ2-7; cdr3_aa: CASSQGAGYEQYF; cdr3_nt: TGCGCCAGCAGCCAAGGAGCGGGCTACGAGCAGTACTTC
clone_size: few; d_call: NA; v_call: TRBV7-9; j_call: TRBJ1-4; cdr3_aa: CASSPTGTSNEKLFF; cdr3_nt: TGTGCCAGCAGCCCCACCGGGACAAGCAACGAAAAACTGTTTTTT
clone_size: few; d_call: TRBD1; v_call: TRBV4-1; j_call: TRBJ1-5; cdr3_aa: CASSQEWGQSNQPQHF; cdr3_nt: TGCGCCAGCAGCCAAGAGTGGGGACAGAGCAATCAGCCCCAGCATTTT
clone_size: NA; d_call: TRBD1; v_call: TRBV19; j_call: TRBJ2-7; cdr3_aa: CASSPPRDRGYEQYF; cdr3_nt: TGTGCCAGTAGTCCGCCCCGGGACAGGGGTTACGAGCAGTACTTC
clone_size: NA; d_call: TRBD1; v_call: TRBV5-1; j_call: TRBJ1-2; cdr3_aa: CASRSGANGQGDYGYTF; cdr3_nt: TGCGCCAGCAGAAGCGGTGCCAACGGACAGGGCGACTATGGCTACACCTTC
clone_size: once; d_call: TRBD1; v_call: TRBV18; j_call: TRBJ1-1; cdr3_aa: CASSPDRGETEAFF; cdr3_nt: TGTGCCAGCTCACCCGACAGGGGAGAGACTGAAGCTTTCTTT
clone_size: NA; d_call: NA; v_call: TRBV28; j_call: TRBJ1-1; cdr3_aa: CASSLLMRTPNTEAFF; cdr3_nt: TGTGCCAGCAGTTTATTGATGCGGACACCGAACACTGAAGCTTTCTTT
clone_size: NA; d_call: NA; v_call: TRBV11-3; j_call: TRBJ1-1; cdr3_aa: CASSLETRGALGAFF; cdr3_nt: TGTGCCAGCAGCTTAGAGACTCGGGGGGCTCTTGGGGCTTTCTTT
clone_size: few; d_call: TRBD2; v_call: TRBV28; j_call: TRBJ2-1; cdr3_aa: CASSLFRGGAVYNEQFF; cdr3_nt: TGTGCCAGCAGTTTATTTCGCGGGGGGGCGGTTTACAATGAGCAGTTCTTC
clone_size: NA; d_call: NA; v_call: TRBV6-5; j_call: TRBJ1-5; cdr3_aa: CASTTGGNQPQHF; cdr3_nt: TGTGCCAGCACCACCGGGGGTAATCAGCCCCAGCATTTT
clone_size: NA; d_call: NA; v_call: TRBV5-4; j_call: TRBJ2-2; cdr3_aa: CASSPDIYATGELFF; cdr3_nt: TGTGCCAGCAGCCCGGACATATACGCCACCGGGGAGCTGTTTTTT
clone_size: NA; d_call: NA; v_call: TRBV6-5; j_call: TRBJ2-7; cdr3_aa: CASSYSPAGQYYEQYF; cdr3_nt: TGTGCCAGCAGTTACTCGCCGGCCGGACAGTACTACGAGCAGTACTTC
clone_size: NA; d_call: NA; v_call: TRBV4-3; j_call: TRBJ1-2; cdr3_aa: CASSQEAAGRYGYTF; cdr3_nt: TGCGCCAGCAGCCAAGAGGCGGCCGGTCGTTATGGCTACACCTTC
clone_size: few; d_call: NA; v_call: TRBV7-6; j_call: TRBJ2-7; cdr3_aa: CASSAQGESYEQYF; cdr3_nt: TGTGCCAGCAGCGCACAGGGTGAGTCCTACGAGCAGTACTTC
clone_size: NA; d_call: NA; v_call: TRBV27; j_call: TRBJ2-3; cdr3_aa: CASSRRGGQGDTQYF; cdr3_nt: TGTGCCAGCAGTCGGAGGGGGGGCCAGGGGGATACGCAGTATTTT
clone_size: once; d_call: TRBD2; v_call: TRBV13; j_call: TRBJ2-2; cdr3_aa: CASREWTSDTGELFF; cdr3_nt: TGTGCCAGCAGGGAATGGACTAGCGACACCGGGGAGCTGTTTTTT
clone_size: NA; d_call: TRBD1; v_call: TRBV28; j_call: TRBJ1-6; cdr3_aa: CASSYRGLYNSPLHF; cdr3_nt: TGTGCCAGCAGTTACAGGGGGCTCTATAATTCACCCCTCCACTTT
clone_size: NA; d_call: TRBD1; v_call: TRBV15; j_call: TRBJ1-1; cdr3_aa: CATSKSPGQSEAFF; cdr3_nt: TGTGCCACCAGCAAGTCCCCGGGACAGAGTGAAGCTTTCTTT
clone_size: NA; d_call: TRBD1; v_call: TRBV19; j_call: TRBJ1-4; cdr3_aa: CASGTATNEKLFF; cdr3_nt: TGTGCCAGTGGGACAGCAACTAATGAAAAACTGTTTTTT
clone_size: NA; d_call: NA; v_call: TRBV4-2; j_call: TRBJ2-1; cdr3_aa: CASREGRYNEQFF; cdr3_nt: TGTGCCAGCAGGGAGGGGCGCTACAATGAGCAGTTCTTC